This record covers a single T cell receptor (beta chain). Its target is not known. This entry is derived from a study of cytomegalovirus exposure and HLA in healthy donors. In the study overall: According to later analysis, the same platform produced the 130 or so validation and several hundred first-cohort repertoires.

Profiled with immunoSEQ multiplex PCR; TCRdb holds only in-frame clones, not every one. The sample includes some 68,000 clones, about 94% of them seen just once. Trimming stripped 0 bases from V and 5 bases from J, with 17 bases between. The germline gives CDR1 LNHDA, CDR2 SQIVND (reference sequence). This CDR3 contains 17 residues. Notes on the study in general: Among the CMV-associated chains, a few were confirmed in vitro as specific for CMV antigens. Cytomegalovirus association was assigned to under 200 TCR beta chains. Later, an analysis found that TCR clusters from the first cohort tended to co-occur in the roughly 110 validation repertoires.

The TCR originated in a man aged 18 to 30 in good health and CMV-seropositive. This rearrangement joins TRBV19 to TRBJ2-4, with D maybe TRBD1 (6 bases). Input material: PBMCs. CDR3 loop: CASSIDLWGTTQNIQYF. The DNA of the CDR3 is TGTGCCAGTAGTATAGATCTATGGGGGACAACCCAAAACATTCAGTACTTC.